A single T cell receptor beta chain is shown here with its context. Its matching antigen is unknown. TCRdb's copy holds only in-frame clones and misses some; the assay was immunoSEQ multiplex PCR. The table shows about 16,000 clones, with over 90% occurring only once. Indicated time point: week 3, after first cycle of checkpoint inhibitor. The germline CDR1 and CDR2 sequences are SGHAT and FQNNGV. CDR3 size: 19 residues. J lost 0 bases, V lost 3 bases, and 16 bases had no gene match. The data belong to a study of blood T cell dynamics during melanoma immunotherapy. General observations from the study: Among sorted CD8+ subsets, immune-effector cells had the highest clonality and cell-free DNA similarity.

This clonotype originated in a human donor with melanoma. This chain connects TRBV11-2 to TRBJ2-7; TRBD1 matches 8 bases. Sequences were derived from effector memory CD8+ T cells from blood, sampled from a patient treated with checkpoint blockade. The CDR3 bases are TGTGCCAGCAGCTTCAAAACGTTCCGAAGGGACAGGAGCTCCTACGAGCAGTACTTC. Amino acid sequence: CASSFKTFRRDRSSYEQYF.